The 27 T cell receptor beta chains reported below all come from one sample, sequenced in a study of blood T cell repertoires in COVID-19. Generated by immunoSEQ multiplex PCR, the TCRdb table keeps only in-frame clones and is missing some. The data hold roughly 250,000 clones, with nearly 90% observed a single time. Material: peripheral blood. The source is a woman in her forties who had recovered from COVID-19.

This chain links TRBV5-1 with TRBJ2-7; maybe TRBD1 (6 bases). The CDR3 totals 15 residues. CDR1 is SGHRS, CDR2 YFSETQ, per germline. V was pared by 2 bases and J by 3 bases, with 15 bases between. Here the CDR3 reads CASSLASGVHYEQYF. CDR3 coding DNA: TGCGCCAGCAGCTTAGCTTCAGGGGTACACTACGAGCAGTACTTC.

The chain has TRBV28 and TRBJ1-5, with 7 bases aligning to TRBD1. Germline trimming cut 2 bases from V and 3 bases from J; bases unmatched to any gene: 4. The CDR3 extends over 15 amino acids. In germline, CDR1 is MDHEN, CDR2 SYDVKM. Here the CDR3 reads CASSLKGAYNQPQHF. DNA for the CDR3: TGTGCCAGCAGTTTAAAGGGGGCGTACAATCAGCCCCAGCATTTT.

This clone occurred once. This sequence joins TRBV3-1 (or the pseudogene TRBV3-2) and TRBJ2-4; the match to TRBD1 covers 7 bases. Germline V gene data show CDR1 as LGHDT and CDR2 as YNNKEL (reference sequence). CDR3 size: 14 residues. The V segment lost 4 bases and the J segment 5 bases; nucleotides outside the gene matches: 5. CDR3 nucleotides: TGTGCCAGCAGCCTGGGACAGCTAGAAAACATTCAGTACTTC. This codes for CASSLGQLENIQYF.

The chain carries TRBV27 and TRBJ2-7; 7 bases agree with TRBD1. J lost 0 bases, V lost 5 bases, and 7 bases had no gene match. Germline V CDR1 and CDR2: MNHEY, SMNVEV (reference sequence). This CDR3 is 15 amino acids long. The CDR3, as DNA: TGTGCCAGCAGTACCCCAGGGGGTCGCTCCTACGAGCAGTACTTC. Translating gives CASSTPGGRSYEQYF.

CDR3 nucleotides: TGTGCCTGGAGTGTTCCCTTTAGCTCCTATAATTCACCCCTCCACTTT. It codes for CAWSVPFSSYNSPLHF. The chain recombines TRBV30 with TRBJ1-6, with unresolved D. CDR3 length equals 16 residues. Trimming left V 0 bases short and J 0 bases short, with 9 bases between. Per germline, CDR1 GTSNPN and CDR2 SVGIG (reference sequence).

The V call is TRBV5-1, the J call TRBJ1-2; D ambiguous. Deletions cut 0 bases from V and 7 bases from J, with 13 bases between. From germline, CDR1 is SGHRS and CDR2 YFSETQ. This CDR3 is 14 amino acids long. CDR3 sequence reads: CASSLDEGPGGYTF. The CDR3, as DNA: TGCGCCAGCAGCTTGGATGAGGGTCCCGGTGGCTACACCTTC. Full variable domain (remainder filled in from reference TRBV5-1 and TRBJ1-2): KAGVTQTPRYLIKTRGQQVTLSCSPISGHRSVSWYQQTPGQGLQFLFEYFSETQRNKGNFPGRFSGRQFSNSRSEMNVSTLELGDSALYLCASSLDEGPGGYTFGSGTRLTVV.

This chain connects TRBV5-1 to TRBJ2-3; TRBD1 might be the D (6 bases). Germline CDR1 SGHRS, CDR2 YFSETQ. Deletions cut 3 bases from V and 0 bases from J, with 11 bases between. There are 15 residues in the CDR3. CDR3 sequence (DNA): TGCGCCAGCAGCTCTACAGGGCACAGCACAGATACGCAGTATTTT. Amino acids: CASSSTGHSTDTQYF.

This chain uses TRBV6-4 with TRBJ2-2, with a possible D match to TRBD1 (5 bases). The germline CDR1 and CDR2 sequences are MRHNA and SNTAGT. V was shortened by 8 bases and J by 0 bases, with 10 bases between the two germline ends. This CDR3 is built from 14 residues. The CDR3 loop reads CASQDNSNTGELFF. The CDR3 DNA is TGTGCCAGCCAGGACAACTCGAACACCGGGGAGCTGTTTTTT.

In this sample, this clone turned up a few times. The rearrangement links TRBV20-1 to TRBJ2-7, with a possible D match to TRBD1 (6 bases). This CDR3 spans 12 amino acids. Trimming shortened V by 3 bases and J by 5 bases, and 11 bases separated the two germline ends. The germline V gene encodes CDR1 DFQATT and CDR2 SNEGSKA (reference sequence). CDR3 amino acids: CSASSRGDEQYF. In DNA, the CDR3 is TGCAGTGCTAGTTCCAGGGGCGACGAGCAGTACTTC.

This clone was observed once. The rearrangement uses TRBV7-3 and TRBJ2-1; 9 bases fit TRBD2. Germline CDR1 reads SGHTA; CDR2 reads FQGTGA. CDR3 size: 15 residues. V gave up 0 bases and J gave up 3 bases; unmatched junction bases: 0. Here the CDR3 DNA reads TGTGCCAGCAGCTTAACTAGCGGGGGCTACAATGAGCAGTTCTTC. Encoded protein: CASSLTSGGYNEQFF.

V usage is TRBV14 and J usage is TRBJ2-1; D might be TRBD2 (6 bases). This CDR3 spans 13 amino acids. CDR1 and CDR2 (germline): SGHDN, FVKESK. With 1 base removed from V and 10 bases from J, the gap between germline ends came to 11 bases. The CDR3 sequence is CASSQAWREEQFF. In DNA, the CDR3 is TGTGCCAGCAGCCAAGCGTGGAGGGAAGAGCAGTTCTTC.

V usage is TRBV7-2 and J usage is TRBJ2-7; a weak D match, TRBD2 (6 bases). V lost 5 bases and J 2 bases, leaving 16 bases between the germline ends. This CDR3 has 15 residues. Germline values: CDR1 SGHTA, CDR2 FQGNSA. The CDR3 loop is CASSTRGGDPYEQYF. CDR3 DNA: TGTGCCAGCAGCACCCGGGGCGGGGACCCCTACGAGCAGTACTTC.

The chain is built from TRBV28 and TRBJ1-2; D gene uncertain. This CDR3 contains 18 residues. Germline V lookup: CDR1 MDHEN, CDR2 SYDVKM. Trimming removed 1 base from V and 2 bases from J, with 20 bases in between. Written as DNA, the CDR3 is TGTGCCAGCAGTTTATTAAATCCCCAACAGAGATCCAACTATGGCTACACCTTC. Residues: CASSLLNPQQRSNYGYTF.

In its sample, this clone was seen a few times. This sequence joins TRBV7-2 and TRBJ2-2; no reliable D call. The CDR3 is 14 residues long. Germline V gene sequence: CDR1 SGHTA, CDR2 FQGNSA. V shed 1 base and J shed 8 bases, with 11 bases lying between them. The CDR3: CASSLDHSRGELFF. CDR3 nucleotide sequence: TGTGCCAGCAGCTTAGATCACTCTCGGGGGGAGCTGTTTTTT.

As DNA, the CDR3 is TGTGCCAGCAGTTACGGCGCAGGGGTAGGGCAAGAGACCCAGTACTTC. Protein product: CASSYGAGVGQETQYF. This rearrangement joins TRBV6-2 or TRBV6-3 to TRBJ2-5; possibly TRBD1 for D (6 bases). Germline V lookup: CDR1 MNHEY, CDR2 SVGEGT. CDR3 size: 16 residues. Trimming took 2 bases from V and 2 from J, leaving 15 bases between them.

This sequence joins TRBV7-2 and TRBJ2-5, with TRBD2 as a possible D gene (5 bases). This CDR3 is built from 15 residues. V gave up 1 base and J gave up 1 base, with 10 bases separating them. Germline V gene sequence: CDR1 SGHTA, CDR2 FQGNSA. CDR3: CASSLEVGSQETQYF. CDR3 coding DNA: TGTGCCAGCAGCTTAGAGGTGGGGAGCCAAGAGACCCAGTACTTC.

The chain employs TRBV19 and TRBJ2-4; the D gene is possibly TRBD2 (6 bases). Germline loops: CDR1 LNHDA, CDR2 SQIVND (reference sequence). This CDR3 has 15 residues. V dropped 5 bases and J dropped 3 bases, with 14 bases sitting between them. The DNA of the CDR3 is TGTGCCAGTAGTGTTACGGGAGACTTCAAAAACATTCAGTACTTC. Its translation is CASSVTGDFKNIQYF. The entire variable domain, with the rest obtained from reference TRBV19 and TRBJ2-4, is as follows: DGGITQSPKYLFRKEGQNVTLSCEQNLNHDAMYWYRQDPGQGLRLIYYSQIVNDFQKGDIAEGYSVSREKKESFPLTVTSAQKNPTAFYLCASSVTGDFKNIQYFGAGTRLSVL.

In nucleotides, the CDR3 is TGTGCCAGCAGCGCCTATCCAGGGTTTGGCTACACCTTC. Its translation: CASSAYPGFGYTF. The chain carries TRBV9 and TRBJ1-2; the D gene is possibly TRBD1 (5 bases). The CDR3 consists of 13 residues. The V end lost 3 bases, the J end lost 7 bases, and 13 bases lay between the germline ends. CDR1 is SGDLS and CDR2 is YYNGEE in the germline V gene.

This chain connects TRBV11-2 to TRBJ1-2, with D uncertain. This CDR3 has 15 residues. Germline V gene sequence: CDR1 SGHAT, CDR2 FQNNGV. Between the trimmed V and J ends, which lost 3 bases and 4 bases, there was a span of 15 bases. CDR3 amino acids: CASSFSGPLPYGYTF. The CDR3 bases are TGTGCCAGCAGCTTCAGCGGCCCCCTTCCCTATGGCTACACCTTC.

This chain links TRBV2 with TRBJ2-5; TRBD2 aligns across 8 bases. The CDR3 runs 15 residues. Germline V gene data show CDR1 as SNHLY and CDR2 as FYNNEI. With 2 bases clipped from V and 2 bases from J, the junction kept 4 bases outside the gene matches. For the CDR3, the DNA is TGTGCCAGCAGTGAAAGGGCTAGCGGGCAAGAGACCCAGTACTTC. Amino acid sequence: CASSERASGQETQYF.

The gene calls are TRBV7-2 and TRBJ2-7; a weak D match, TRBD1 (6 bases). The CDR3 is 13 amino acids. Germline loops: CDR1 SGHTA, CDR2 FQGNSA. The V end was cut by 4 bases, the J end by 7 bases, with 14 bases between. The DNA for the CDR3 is TGTGCCAGCAGCTCCCCAGGGGTTGTAGAGCAGTACTTC. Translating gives CASSSPGVVEQYF.

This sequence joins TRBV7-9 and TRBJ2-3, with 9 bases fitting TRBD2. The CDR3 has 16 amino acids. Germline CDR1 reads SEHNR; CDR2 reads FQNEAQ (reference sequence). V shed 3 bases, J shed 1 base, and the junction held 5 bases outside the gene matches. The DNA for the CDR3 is TGTGCCAGCAGCTTTGGATGGACTAGCGGCACAGATACGCAGTATTTT. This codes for CASSFGWTSGTDTQYF.

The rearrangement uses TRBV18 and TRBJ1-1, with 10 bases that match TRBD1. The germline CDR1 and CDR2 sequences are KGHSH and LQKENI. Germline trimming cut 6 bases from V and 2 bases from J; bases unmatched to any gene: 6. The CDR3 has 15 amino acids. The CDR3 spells CASSKTGGENTEAFF. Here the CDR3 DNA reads TGTGCCAGCTCCAAGACAGGGGGCGAAAACACTGAAGCTTTCTTT.

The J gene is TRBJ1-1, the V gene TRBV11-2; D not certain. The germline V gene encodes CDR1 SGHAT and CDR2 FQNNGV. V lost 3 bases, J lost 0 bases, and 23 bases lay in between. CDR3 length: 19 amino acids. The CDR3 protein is CASSFRPTDFVNMNTEAFF. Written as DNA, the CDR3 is TGTGCCAGCAGCTTCCGGCCGACTGACTTTGTAAACATGAACACTGAAGCTTTCTTT.

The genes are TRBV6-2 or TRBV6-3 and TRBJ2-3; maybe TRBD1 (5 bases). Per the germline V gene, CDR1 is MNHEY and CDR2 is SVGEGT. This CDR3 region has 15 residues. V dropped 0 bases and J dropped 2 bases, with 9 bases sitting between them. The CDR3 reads CASSYSSGNTDTQYF. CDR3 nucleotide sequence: TGTGCCAGCAGTTACTCCTCAGGGAACACAGATACGCAGTATTTT.

CDR3 DNA: TGTGCCACCAGCAGAGGTCAGGGCGACGGTGTGGAAGAGACCCAGTACTTC. Translated: CATSRGQGDGVEETQYF. J is TRBJ2-5 and V is TRBV15; D might be TRBD1 (5 bases). The V end was cut by 1 base, the J end by 3 bases, with 18 bases between. The CDR3 loop spans 17 amino acids. Germline V gene data show CDR1 as LNHNV and CDR2 as YYDKDF (reference sequence).

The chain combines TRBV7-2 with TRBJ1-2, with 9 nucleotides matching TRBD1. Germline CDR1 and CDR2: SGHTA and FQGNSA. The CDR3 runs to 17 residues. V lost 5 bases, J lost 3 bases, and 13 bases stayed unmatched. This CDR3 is CASSLGRTGADYYGYTF. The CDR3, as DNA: TGTGCCAGCAGCCTAGGACGGACAGGGGCGGACTACTATGGCTACACCTTC.